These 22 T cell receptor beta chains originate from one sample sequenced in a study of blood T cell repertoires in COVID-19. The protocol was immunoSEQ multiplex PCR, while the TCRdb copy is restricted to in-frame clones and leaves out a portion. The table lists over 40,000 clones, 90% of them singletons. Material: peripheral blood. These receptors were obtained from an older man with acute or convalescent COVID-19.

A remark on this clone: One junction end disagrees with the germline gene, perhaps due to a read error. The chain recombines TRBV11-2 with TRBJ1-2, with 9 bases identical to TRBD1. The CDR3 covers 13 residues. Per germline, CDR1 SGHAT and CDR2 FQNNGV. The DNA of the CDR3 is TGTGCCAGCAGCACGAACCGGGACAGGGATTGCCTCTTC. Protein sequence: CASSTNRDRDCLF.

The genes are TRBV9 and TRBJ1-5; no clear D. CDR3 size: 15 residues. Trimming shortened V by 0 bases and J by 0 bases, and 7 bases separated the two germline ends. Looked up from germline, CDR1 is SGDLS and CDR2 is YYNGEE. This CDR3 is CASSVGGVSNQPQHF. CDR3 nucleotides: TGTGCCAGCAGCGTAGGCGGGGTTAGCAATCAGCCCCAGCATTTT.

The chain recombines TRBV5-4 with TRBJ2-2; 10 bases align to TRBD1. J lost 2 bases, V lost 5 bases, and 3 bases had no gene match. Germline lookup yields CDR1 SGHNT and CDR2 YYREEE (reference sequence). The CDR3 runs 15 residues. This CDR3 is CASRQTGGNTGELFF. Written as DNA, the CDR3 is TGTGCCAGCAGGCAGACAGGGGGCAACACCGGGGAGCTGTTTTTT.

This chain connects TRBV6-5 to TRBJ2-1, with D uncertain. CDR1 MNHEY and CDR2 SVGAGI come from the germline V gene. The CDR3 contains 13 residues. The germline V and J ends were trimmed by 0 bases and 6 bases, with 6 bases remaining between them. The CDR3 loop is CASSYSSANEQFF. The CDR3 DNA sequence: TGTGCCAGCAGTTACTCGAGTGCCAATGAGCAGTTCTTC.

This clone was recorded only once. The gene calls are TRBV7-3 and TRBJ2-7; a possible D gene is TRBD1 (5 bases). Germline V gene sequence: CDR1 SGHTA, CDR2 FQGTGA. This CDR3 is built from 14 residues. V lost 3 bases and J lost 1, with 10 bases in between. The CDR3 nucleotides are TGTGCCAGCAGCTTGCATCAGGGTTCCTACGAGCAGTACTTC. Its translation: CASSLHQGSYEQYF.

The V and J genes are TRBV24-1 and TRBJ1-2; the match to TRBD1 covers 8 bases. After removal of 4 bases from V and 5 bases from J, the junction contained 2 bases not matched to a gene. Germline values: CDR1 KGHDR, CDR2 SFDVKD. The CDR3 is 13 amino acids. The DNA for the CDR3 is TGTGCCACCAGTGAAGGGACAGGATATGGCTACACCTTC. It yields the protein CATSEGTGYGYTF.

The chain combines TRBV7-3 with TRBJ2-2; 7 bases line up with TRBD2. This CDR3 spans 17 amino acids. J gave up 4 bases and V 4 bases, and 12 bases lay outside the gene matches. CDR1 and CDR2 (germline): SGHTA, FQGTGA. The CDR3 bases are TGTGCCAGCAGCTCCTACGCCGCGGGGGTCGGCACCGGGGAGCTGTTTTTT. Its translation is CASSSYAAGVGTGELFF. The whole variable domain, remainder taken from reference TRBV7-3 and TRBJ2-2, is GAGVSQTPSNKVTEKGKYVELRCDPISGHTALYWYRQSLGQGPEFLIYFQGTGAADDSGLPNDRFFAVRPEGSVSTLKIQRTERGDSAVYLCASSSYAAGVGTGELFFGEGSRLTVL.

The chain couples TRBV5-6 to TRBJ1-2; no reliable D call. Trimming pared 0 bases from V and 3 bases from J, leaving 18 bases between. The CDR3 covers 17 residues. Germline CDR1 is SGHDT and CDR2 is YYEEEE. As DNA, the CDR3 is TGTGCCAGCAGCTTGGATGGCGGCGAGAGGTTCCACTATGGCTACACCTTC. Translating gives CASSLDGGERFHYGYTF.

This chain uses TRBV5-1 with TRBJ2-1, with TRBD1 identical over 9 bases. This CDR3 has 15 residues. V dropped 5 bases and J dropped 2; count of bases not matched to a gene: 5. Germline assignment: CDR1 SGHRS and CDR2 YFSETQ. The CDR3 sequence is CASRPQGAAYNEQFF. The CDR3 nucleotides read TGCGCCAGCAGACCACAGGGGGCTGCCTACAATGAGCAGTTCTTC.

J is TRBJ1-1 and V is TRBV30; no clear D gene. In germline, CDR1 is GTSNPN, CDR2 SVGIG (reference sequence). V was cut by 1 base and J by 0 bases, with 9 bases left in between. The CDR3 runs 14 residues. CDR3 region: CAWSAGLMNTEAFF. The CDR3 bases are TGTGCCTGGAGTGCAGGTCTTATGAACACTGAAGCTTTCTTT.

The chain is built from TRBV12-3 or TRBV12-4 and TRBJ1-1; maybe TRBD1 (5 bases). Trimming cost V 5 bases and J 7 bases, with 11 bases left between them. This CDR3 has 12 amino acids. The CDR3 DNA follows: TGTGCCAGCAGTCGACTTGGACATGAAGCTTTCTTT. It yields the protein CASSRLGHEAFF.

CDR3 sequence (DNA): TGTGCCAGCAGTCTCTCAAGCGGTTCCACTGAAGCTTTCTTT. This codes for CASSLSSGSTEAFF. V usage is TRBV28 and J usage is TRBJ1-1; no clear D. Trimming took 5 bases from V and 4 from J, leaving 14 bases between them. The CDR3 covers 14 residues. Germline lookup yields CDR1 MDHEN and CDR2 SYDVKM.

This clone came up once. CDR3 amino acids: CASSVTESTEAFF. DNA of the CDR3: TGTGCCAGCAGCGTAACTGAAAGCACTGAAGCTTTCTTT. This chain uses TRBV9 with TRBJ1-1, with D unclear. Germline V CDR1 and CDR2: SGDLS, YYNGEE. With 1 base removed from V and 4 bases from J, the gap between germline ends came to 8 bases. This CDR3 comprises 13 residues.

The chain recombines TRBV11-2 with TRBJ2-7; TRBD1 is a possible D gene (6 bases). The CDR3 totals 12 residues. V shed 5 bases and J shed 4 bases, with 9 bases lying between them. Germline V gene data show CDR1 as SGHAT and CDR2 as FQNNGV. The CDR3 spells CASSPRGYEQYF. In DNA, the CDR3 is TGTGCCAGCAGCCCCAGGGGTTACGAGCAGTACTTC.

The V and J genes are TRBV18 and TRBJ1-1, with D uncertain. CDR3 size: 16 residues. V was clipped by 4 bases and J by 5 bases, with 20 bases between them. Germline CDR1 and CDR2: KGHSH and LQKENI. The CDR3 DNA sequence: TGTGCCAGCTCACGGGCGATGGAAGCGGGATTGACTGAAGCTTTCTTT. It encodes CASSRAMEAGLTEAFF.

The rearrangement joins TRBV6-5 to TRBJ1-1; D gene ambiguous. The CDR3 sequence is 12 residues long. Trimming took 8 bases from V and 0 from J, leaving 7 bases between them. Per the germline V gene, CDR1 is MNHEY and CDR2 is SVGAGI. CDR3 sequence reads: CASQRLNTEAFF. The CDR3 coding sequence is TGTGCCAGCCAGAGGTTGAACACTGAAGCTTTCTTT.

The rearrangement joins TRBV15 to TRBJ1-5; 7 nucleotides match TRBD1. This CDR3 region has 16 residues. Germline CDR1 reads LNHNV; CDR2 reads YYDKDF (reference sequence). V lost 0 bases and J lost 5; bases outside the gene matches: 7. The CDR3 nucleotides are TGTGCCACCAGCAGAGATAACAGGGGCAATGATCAGCCCCAGCATTTT. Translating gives CATSRDNRGNDQPQHF.

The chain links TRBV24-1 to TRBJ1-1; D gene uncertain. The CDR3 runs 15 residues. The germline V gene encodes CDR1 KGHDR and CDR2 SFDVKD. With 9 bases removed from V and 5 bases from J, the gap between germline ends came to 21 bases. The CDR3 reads CATVGGRFSSTEAFF. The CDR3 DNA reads TGTGCCACCGTCGGCGGCCGCTTCTCGTCGACTGAAGCTTTCTTT.

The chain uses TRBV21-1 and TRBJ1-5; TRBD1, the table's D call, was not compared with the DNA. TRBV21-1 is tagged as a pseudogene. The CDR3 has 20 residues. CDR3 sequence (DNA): TGTGCCAGCAGCAAAGGAAAGGACAGTACGTGGGGATATAGCAATCAGCCCCAGCATTTT. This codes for CASSKGKDSTWGYSNQPQHF.

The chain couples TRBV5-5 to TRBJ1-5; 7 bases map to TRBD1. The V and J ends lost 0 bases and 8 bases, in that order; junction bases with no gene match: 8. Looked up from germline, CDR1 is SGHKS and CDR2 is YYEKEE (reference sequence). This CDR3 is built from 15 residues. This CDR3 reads CASSLAFPGGKPQHF. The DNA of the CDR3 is TGTGCCAGCAGCTTGGCCTTTCCAGGGGGTAAGCCCCAGCATTTT.

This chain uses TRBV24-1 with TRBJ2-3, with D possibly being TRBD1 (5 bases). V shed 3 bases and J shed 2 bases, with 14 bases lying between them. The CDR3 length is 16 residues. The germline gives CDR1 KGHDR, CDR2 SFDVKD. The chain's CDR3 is CATSDIRVVDTDTQYF. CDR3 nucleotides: TGTGCCACCAGTGATATCAGGGTTGTCGACACAGATACGCAGTATTTT.

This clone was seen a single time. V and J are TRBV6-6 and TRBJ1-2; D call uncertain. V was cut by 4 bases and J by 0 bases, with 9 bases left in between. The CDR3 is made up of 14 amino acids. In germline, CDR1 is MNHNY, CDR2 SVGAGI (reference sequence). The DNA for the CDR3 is TGTGCCAGCAGTTTTGCAGAAACTAACTATGGCTACACCTTC. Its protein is CASSFAETNYGYTF.